A single sample is the source of the 6 T cell receptor beta chains below, sequenced in a study of T cell responses to AZD1222 COVID-19 vaccine. TCRdb's table, derived via immunoSEQ multiplex PCR, lists solely in-frame clones and lacks some. The data hold approximately 130,000 clones, with 93% observed a single time. The material was peripheral blood, obtained on day 0 of AZD1222 vaccination. The origin of the receptors is an adult in good health.

The V gene is TRBV7-3, the J gene TRBJ2-5; tentatively, D is TRBD1 (6 bases). The V gene's germline CDR1 is SGHTA and CDR2 FQGTGA. The CDR3 spans 13 residues. V shed 3 bases and J shed 5 bases, with 10 bases lying between them. CDR3 bases: TGTGCCAGCAGCTTGGGGGCGTACGAGACCCAGTACTTC. As protein: CASSLGAYETQYF.

The chain has TRBV4-2 and TRBJ1-2, with D perhaps matching TRBD1 (5 bases). The ends were cut back, 4 bases at V and 7 bases at J, with 13 bases in the middle. CDR1 is LGHNA and CDR2 is YNFKEQ in the germline V gene. The CDR3 loop spans 13 amino acids. The DNA for the CDR3 is TGTGCCAGCAGCCCCCCTAGGGGCCTTGGCTACACCTTC. This sequence encodes CASSPPRGLGYTF.

The V call is TRBV7-8, the J call TRBJ1-1; TRBD1 aligns across 10 bases. The CDR3 runs to 14 residues. The ends lost 4 bases at V and 4 bases at J; junction bases unmatched: 3. Germline CDR1 SGHVS, CDR2 FQNEAQ. CDR3 coding DNA: TGTGCCAGCAGCTCGTGGACAGGGGGCACTGAAGCTTTCTTT. The encoded protein is CASSSWTGGTEAFF.

The V and J genes are TRBV7-2 and TRBJ2-2; D gene unclear. The CDR3 extends over 14 amino acids. Per the germline V gene, CDR1 is SGHTA and CDR2 is FQGNSA. Trimming removed 1 base at V and 8 bases at J, with 11 bases between. CDR3 coding DNA: TGTGCCAGCAGCTTAGGGGCCCTTATGGGGGAGCTGTTTTTT. This codes for CASSLGALMGELFF. Filled out from reference TRBV7-2 and TRBJ2-2, the complete variable domain reads GAGVSQSPSNKVTEKGKDVELRCDPISGHTALYWYRQSLGQGLEFLIYFQGNSAPDKSGLPSDRFSAERTGGSVSTLTIQRTQQEDSAVYLCASSLGALMGELFFGEGSRLTVL.

The rearrangement uses TRBV6-5 and TRBJ1-2, with TRBD1 matching over 10 bases. Germline V gives CDR1 MNHEY, CDR2 SVGAGI. There are 15 residues in the CDR3. The V gene end was trimmed by 4 bases and the J gene end by 8 bases; junction bases not matched to a gene: 10. The CDR3 nucleotides read TGTGCCAGCAGTTTTAAGGGGACAGGGGTTAGGGGCTACACCTTC. This sequence encodes CASSFKGTGVRGYTF.

Notes on this clone: A junction end diverges from the germline sequence, so it may reflect a read error. The chain uses TRBV7-2 and TRBJ1-2; TRBD1 agrees at 7 bases. In germline, CDR1 is SGHTA, CDR2 FQGNSA. The CDR3 loop spans 16 amino acids. DNA of the CDR3: TGTGCCAGCAGCCTAGCGGGGGACAGCCCAAACTATGGCTACACCTTC. Translation gives CASSLAGDSPNYGYTF. Supplemented by reference TRBV7-2 and TRBJ1-2, the full variable domain reads GAGVSQSPSNKVTEKGKDVELRCDPISGHTALYWYRQSLGQGLEFLIYFQGNSAPDKSGLPSDRFSAERTGGSVSTLTIQRTQQEDSAVYLCASSLAGDSPNYGYTFGSGTRLTVV.